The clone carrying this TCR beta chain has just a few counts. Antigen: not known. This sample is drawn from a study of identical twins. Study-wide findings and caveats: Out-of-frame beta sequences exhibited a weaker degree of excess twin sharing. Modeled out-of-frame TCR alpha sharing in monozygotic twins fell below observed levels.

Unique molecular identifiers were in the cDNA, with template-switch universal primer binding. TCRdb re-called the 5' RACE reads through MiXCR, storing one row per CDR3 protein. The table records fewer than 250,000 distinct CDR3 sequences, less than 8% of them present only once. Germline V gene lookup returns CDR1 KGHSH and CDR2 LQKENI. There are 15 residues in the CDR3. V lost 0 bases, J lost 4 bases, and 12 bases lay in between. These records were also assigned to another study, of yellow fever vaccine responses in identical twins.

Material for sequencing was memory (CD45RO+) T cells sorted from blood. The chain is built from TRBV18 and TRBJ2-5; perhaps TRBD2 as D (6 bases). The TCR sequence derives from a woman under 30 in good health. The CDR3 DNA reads TGTGCCAGCTCACCACCGGGCGGGGTTAGAGAGACCCAGTACTTC. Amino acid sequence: CASSPPGGVRETQYF. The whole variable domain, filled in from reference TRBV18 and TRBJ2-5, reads NAGVMQNPRHLVRRRGQEARLRCSPMKGHSHVYWYRQLPEEGLKFMVYLQKENIIDESGMPKERFSAEFPKEGPSILRIQQVVRGDSAAYFCASSPPGGVRETQYFGPGTRLLVL.